This T cell receptor (beta chain) is drawn from a study of T cell repertoires in cytomegalovirus infection. TCRdb ran MiXCR on the reads and lists one entry per CDR3 protein. The sample has 150,000 to 190,000 distinct CDR3 sequences, roughly a quarter seen once. This clonotype has at least ten counts. The CDR3 is 16 residues long. V gave up 8 bases and J gave up 4 bases; unmatched junction bases: 11. Germline CDR1 SGHTA, CDR2 FQGNSA. Sequenced: PBMCs. The sequence derives from a human donor in good health (CMV status not recorded). Some clones in this sample may be carry-over from other donors' samples. The chain couples TRBV7-2 to TRBJ2-3, with 11 bases lining up with TRBD2. The CDR3 DNA reads as TGTGCCAGCCATGTTCGGACTAGCGGGCGTTCAGATACGCAGTATTTT. Translated: CASHVRTSGRSDTQYF.